This TCR beta chain derives from a study of response to subunit inactivated influenza vaccine (dated by TCRdb to between 2017 and 2018). Study-wide context: Deep quantitative T cell receptor repertoire profiling was used in the study to track responses to a trivalent subunit inactivated influenza vaccine. Broader findings and caveats from the paper: The authors proposed that each seasonal influenza vaccination may bring in only a limited number of new T cells.

This clonotype was counted between two and nine times. Its cognate antigen has yet to be identified. The input lacks base qualities; no much larger clone sits a single base away. Library generation was performed with RT-PCR. Sequencing used an Illumina HiSeq 2500. Starting from the raw public reads, TCRdb applied fastp trimming at Q25, assembled clones with MiXCR and retained in-frame beta chains. Merged by CDR3 protein, the rows form single entries marked with the most common genes and DNA. The sample table shows more than 450,000 distinct CDR3 sequences, and 10% to 15% are seen once. 9.5% to 13% of the sample comes from the top ten. The CDR3 sequence holds 15 residues, the cysteine and phenylalanine included. Just the 45-base CDR3 DNA is kept, in frame starting at base 1. The germline V gene specifies SQVTM as CDR1 and ANQGSEA as CDR2. The junction shows trimming of 2 bases on V and 5 bases on J, and the gene matches do not reach 9 bases of it.

The chain links TRBV29-1 with TRBJ2-5, and 9 junctional nucleotides match TRBD2. The source was PBMCs from blood, collected on the day of vaccination. The receptor was derived from a man in his fifties or sixties who received an inactivated influenza vaccine. Donor details come from another sample of the same person, matched by shared clones. Read as DNA, the sequence is TGCAGCGTTGAATCGGCGGGAGGGCAGAGGGAGACCCAGTACTTC. This translates into CSVESAGGQRETQYF.